Following are 23 T cell receptor beta chains from one sample sequenced in a study of molecular identifiers for immune sequencing clone quantification. TCRdb recomputed calls from the PCR reads with MiXCR, one row per CDR3 protein. The sample consists of about 97,000 distinct CDR3 sequences, around 30% of them appearing once. Sequencing input: naive CD8+ T cells from blood, with Jurkat cell RNA spiked in. Subset: FACS-sorted CD8+CD4-CCR7+CD45RA+ naive T cells. Receptors originate from a human donor in good health. Some libraries in this study had Jurkat cell RNA spiked in.

For the CDR3, the DNA is TGTGCCAGCAGCTTTGGACAGGGCAATGAGCAGTTCTTC. Amino acid sequence: CASSFGQGNEQFF. V usage is TRBV11-2 and J usage is TRBJ2-1, with 8 bases identical to TRBD1. The CDR3 sequence is 13 residues long. CDR1 is SGHAT, CDR2 FQNNGV, per germline. Losses at the gene ends were 3 bases for V and 6 bases for J; bases not matched to a gene: 1.

This clonotype turned up a few times. The V gene is TRBV6-2 or TRBV6-3, the J gene TRBJ2-1; D may be TRBD2 (6 bases). The germline gives CDR1 MNHEY, CDR2 SVGEGT. The CDR3 is 13 residues long. The V end was cut by 4 bases, the J end by 9 bases, with 13 bases between. CDR3 amino acids: CASSSGSLSEQFF. The CDR3 DNA is TGTGCCAGCAGTTCCGGGAGTTTGAGTGAGCAGTTCTTC.

Worth noting for this clonotype: The junction differs from germline at one of its ends, possibly a read error. The genes are TRBV7-9 and TRBJ2-5; D is possibly TRBD1 or TRBD2 (5 bases each). CDR3 length: 14 residues. CDR1 is SEHNR, CDR2 FQNEAQ, per germline (reference sequence). CDR3 DNA sequence: TGTGCCAGCGGCTTAACTGGGACCCAAGAGACCCAGTCCTTC. This sequence encodes CASGLTGTQETQSF.

This clonotype showed up many times. The CDR3: CASSYGAADSNQPQHF. The CDR3 DNA sequence: TGTGCCAGCAGTTACGGGGCAGCGGATAGCAATCAGCCCCAGCATTTT. This chain connects TRBV6-6 to TRBJ1-5; tentative D call: TRBD1 (5 bases). The germline CDR1 and CDR2 sequences are MNHNY and SVGAGI (reference sequence). This CDR3 comprises 16 residues. V lost 2 bases, J lost 0 bases, and 11 bases lay in between.

The chain links TRBV28 to TRBJ1-2, with a tentative D call TRBD1 (5 bases). The CDR3 has 17 residues. Germline V gene lookup returns CDR1 MDHEN and CDR2 SYDVKM. V was cut by 6 bases and J by 3 bases, with 23 bases left in between. The CDR3 nucleotides are TGTGCCAGCAGGCCTATTAACCGGGACCTGGGGGACTATGGCTACACCTTC. Protein: CASRPINRDLGDYGYTF.

Notes on this clonotype: A read error may be the cause here, since a much bigger clone is one base away. The chain employs TRBV20-1 and TRBJ1-5; 8 positions agree with TRBD1. The CDR3 is made up of 16 amino acids. V gave up 0 bases and J gave up 2 bases; unmatched junction bases: 6. CDR1 DFQATT and CDR2 SNEGSKA come from the germline V gene (reference sequence). The chain's CDR3 is CSARDQYRGGNQPQHF. CDR3 sequence (DNA): TGCAGTGCTAGAGATCAATACAGGGGGGGCAATCAGCCCCAGCATTTT.

The gene calls are TRBV28 and TRBJ1-5; D is ambiguous. Trimming took 6 bases from V and 4 from J, leaving 7 bases between them. The CDR3 has 12 residues. Germline loops: CDR1 MDHEN, CDR2 SYDVKM. The CDR3 spells CASRPYNQPQHF. The CDR3 nucleotides are TGTGCCAGCAGACCCTATAATCAGCCCCAGCATTTT.

V gene TRBV24-1 combines with J gene TRBJ2-1; TRBD2 matches 7 bases. This CDR3 has 14 amino acids. Looked up from germline, CDR1 is KGHDR and CDR2 is SFDVKD. The V and J ends lost 7 bases and 5 bases, in that order; junction bases with no gene match: 7. The DNA for the CDR3 is TGTGCCACCAGACCGGGGGGAAAGGACAATGAGCAGTTCTTC. Translated, it gives CATRPGGKDNEQFF.

The CDR3 DNA is TGTGCCAGCGCTCAGGGGTCCCAGTACAATGAGCAGTTCTTC. Protein sequence: CASAQGSQYNEQFF. The V call is TRBV27, the J call TRBJ2-1; tentative D call: TRBD1 (6 bases). V was clipped by 8 bases and J by 4 bases, with 15 bases between them. The CDR3 spans 14 residues. Germline lookup yields CDR1 MNHEY and CDR2 SMNVEV (reference sequence).

The gene calls are TRBV20-1 and TRBJ2-7; D is unclear. The ends were cut back, 3 bases at V and 5 bases at J, with 11 bases in the middle. Germline V lookup: CDR1 DFQATT, CDR2 SNEGSKA (reference sequence). The CDR3 sequence is 12 residues long. The DNA for the CDR3 is TGCAGTGCTAGGGATGCTATCAACGAGCAGTACTTC. Translated, it gives CSARDAINEQYF.

This clonotype was seen only a few times. V and J are TRBV27 and TRBJ2-3, with a tentative D call TRBD2 (5 bases). V was clipped by 5 bases and J by 8 bases, with 14 bases between them. In germline, CDR1 is MNHEY, CDR2 SMNVEV (reference sequence). This CDR3 is built from 13 residues. This chain's CDR3 is CASSPNSAGTQYF. Written as DNA, the CDR3 is TGTGCCAGCAGTCCGAATTCTGCGGGTACGCAGTATTTT.

A note on this clonotype: No conserved phenylalanine or tryptophan ends this CDR3, so it is likely a read error. The J gene is TRBJ2-2, the V gene TRBV4-1, with 7 bases fitting TRBD2. This CDR3 is built from 14 residues. From germline, CDR1 is MGHRA and CDR2 YSYEKL. V gave up 2 bases and J gave up 6 bases; unmatched junction bases: 3. The CDR3 nucleotides are TGCGCCAGCAGCCAATGGGAGGGTCCCGGGGAGCTGTTTATT. Translation gives CASSQWEGPGELFI.

This clonotype came up many times. The rearrangement links TRBV27 to TRBJ2-7; 7 positions agree with TRBD1. CDR3 length equals 13 residues. V shed 7 bases and J 3 bases; nucleotides not matched to a gene: 6. The germline V gene encodes CDR1 MNHEY and CDR2 SMNVEV (reference sequence). The CDR3 DNA is TGTGCCAGCAACGACAGGGCTGGCTACGAGCAGTACTTC. This codes for CASNDRAGYEQYF.

In its sample, this clonotype was seen a few times. J is TRBJ2-6 and V is TRBV19; D possibly uses TRBD1 or TRBD2 (6 bases each). CDR1 is LNHDA, CDR2 SQIVND, per germline (reference sequence). The CDR3 is 18 amino acids. Trimming took off 2 bases at V and 1 base at J, with 15 bases between the two ends. CDR3: CASSIHTTGRSGANVLTF. The CDR3 region has the DNA TGTGCCAGTAGTATACACACCACAGGGAGGTCTGGGGCCAACGTCCTGACTTTC.

V is TRBV9 and J is TRBJ1-1; D is perhaps TRBD1 (6 bases). CDR3 length: 14 residues. Germline CDR1 reads SGDLS; CDR2 reads YYNGEE. The V end lost 3 bases, the J end lost 3 bases, and 12 bases lay between the germline ends. CDR3 protein: CASSGGDIHTEAFF. The CDR3 DNA sequence: TGTGCCAGCAGCGGTGGGGACATTCACACTGAAGCTTTCTTT.

This clonotype was observed at least ten times. The chain recombines TRBV27 with TRBJ1-5; D is uncertain. Trimming stripped 3 bases from V and 2 bases from J, with 5 bases between. CDR1 and CDR2 (germline): MNHEY, SMNVEV (reference sequence). This CDR3 spans 13 amino acids. CDR3 DNA: TGTGCCAGCAGTTTCGTTGGCAATCAGCCCCAGCATTTT. Translating gives CASSFVGNQPQHF.

The chain links TRBV9 to TRBJ1-2; D unresolved. With 0 bases removed from V and 4 bases from J, the gap between germline ends came to 7 bases. CDR3 length: 13 residues. Germline CDR1 reads SGDLS; CDR2 reads YYNGEE. The CDR3 DNA sequence: TGTGCCAGCAGCGTAGGAAATTCCTATGGCTACACCTTC. Residues: CASSVGNSYGYTF. The full variable domain, its missing parts supplied by reference TRBV9 and TRBJ1-2, is DSGVTQTPKHLITATGQRVTLRCSPRSGDLSVYWYQQSLDQGLQFLIQYYNGEERAKGNILERFSAQQFPDLHSELNLSSLELGDSALYFCASSVGNSYGYTFGSGTRLTVV.

In this sample, this clonotype turned up a few times. V and J are TRBV28 and TRBJ2-7; TRBD1 agrees at 7 bases. CDR1 and CDR2 (germline): MDHEN, SYDVKM. The V segment lost 3 bases and the J segment 4 bases; nucleotides outside the gene matches: 18. This CDR3 has 18 residues. In DNA, the CDR3 is TGTGCCAGCAGTTTTCCCTATATATCCCGGGACAGATCTTACGAGCAGTACTTC. Its translation: CASSFPYISRDRSYEQYF. Full variable domain (remainder filled in from reference TRBV28 and TRBJ2-7): DVKVTQSSRYLVKRTGEKVFLECVQDMDHENMFWYRQDPGLGLRLIYFSYDVKMKEKGDIPEGYSVSREKKERFSLILESASTNQTSMYLCASSFPYISRDRSYEQYFGPGTRLTVT.

The CDR3 reads CASSPPPGGRSDTQYF. DNA of the CDR3: TGTGCCAGCAGCCCCCCCCCCGGCGGGAGGTCAGATACGCAGTATTTT. V and J are TRBV12-3 or TRBV12-4 and TRBJ2-3; 8 bases map to TRBD2. After removal of 6 bases from V and 4 bases from J, the junction contained 12 bases not matched to a gene. This CDR3 has 16 amino acids.

This clonotype was observed a handful of times. This chain uses TRBV6-6 with TRBJ2-2; D is ambiguous. With 6 bases removed from V and 1 base from J, the gap between germline ends came to 6 bases. The CDR3 loop spans 13 amino acids. Germline-derived CDR1 and CDR2 are MNHNY and SVGAGI (reference sequence). The CDR3 region is CASSPLNTGELFF. The CDR3 DNA sequence: TGTGCCAGCAGCCCCTTGAACACCGGGGAGCTGTTTTTT.

The rearrangement joins TRBV19 to TRBJ2-7, with D perhaps assigned TRBD1 or TRBD2 (5 bases each). Trimming left V 3 bases short and J 3 bases short, with 12 bases between. CDR3 length equals 14 residues. The germline CDR1 and CDR2 sequences are LNHDA and SQIVND (reference sequence). The DNA of the CDR3 is TGTGCCAGTAGTATCCGGGACGGGGTCTACGAGCAGTACTTC. As protein: CASSIRDGVYEQYF.

To note about this clonotype: One junction end disagrees with the germline gene, perhaps due to a read error. J is TRBJ1-4 and V is TRBV11-2; TRBD1 might be the D (6 bases). CDR1 is SGHAT and CDR2 is FQNNGV in the germline V gene. The CDR3 consists of 19 residues. CDR3 sequence (DNA): TGTGCCAGCAGCTTAGATTACGGGACACCTAAAGCAACTAATGAAAAACTATTTTTT. This gives the protein CASSLDYGTPKATNEKLFF.

With respect to this clonotype: A much more abundant neighbour one base away suggests this may be a read error. CDR3 region: CASSLRQGTGKLDTEAFF. The DNA for the CDR3 is TGCGCCAGCAGCTTGAGACAGGGGACTGGGAAGCTTGACACTGAAGCTTTCTTT. The chain has TRBV5-1 and TRBJ1-1, with TRBD1 identical over 8 bases. Germline lookup yields CDR1 SGHRS and CDR2 YFSETQ. V lost 1 base, J lost 3 bases, and 14 bases stayed unmatched. CDR3 length: 18 amino acids. The full variable domain, rest sourced from reference TRBV5-1 and TRBJ1-1, is KAGVTQTPRYLIKTRGQQVTLSCSPISGHRSVSWYQQTPGQGLQFLFEYFSETQRNKGNFPGRFSGRQFSNSRSEMNVSTLELGDSALYLCASSLRQGTGKLDTEAFFGQGTRLTVV.